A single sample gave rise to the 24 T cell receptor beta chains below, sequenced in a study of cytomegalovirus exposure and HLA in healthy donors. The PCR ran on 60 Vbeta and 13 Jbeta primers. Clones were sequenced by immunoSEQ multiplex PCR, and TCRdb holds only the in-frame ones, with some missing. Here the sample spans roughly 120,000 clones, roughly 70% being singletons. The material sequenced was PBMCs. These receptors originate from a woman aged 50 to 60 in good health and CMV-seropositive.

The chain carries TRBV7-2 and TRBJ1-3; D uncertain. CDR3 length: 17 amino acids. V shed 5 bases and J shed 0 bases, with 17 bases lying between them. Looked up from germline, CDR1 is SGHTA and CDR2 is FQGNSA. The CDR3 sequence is CASSPLLSVPSGNTIYF. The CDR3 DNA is TGTGCCAGCAGCCCCCTTTTATCGGTCCCCTCTGGAAACACCATATATTTT.

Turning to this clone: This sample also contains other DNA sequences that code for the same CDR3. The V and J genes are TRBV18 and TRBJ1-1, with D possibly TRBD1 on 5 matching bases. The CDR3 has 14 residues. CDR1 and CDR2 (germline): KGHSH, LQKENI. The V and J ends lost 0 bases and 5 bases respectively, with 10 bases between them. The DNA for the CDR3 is TGTGCCAGCTCACCACCGCCAGGGAATACTGAAGCTTTCTTT. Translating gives CASSPPPGNTEAFF.

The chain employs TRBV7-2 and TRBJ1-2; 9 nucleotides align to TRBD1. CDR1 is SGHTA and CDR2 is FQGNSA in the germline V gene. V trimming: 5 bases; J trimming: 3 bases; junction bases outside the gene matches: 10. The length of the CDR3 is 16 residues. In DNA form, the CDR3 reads TGTGCCAGCAGCCTGAGGACAGGGGCAGTGGACTATGGCTACACCTTC. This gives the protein CASSLRTGAVDYGYTF.

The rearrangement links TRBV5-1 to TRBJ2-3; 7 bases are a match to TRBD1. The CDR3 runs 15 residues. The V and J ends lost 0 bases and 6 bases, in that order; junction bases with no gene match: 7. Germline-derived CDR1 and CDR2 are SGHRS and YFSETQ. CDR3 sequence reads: CASSLVTGTGDTQYF. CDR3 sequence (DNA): TGCGCCAGCAGCTTGGTGACAGGGACCGGGGATACGCAGTATTTT.

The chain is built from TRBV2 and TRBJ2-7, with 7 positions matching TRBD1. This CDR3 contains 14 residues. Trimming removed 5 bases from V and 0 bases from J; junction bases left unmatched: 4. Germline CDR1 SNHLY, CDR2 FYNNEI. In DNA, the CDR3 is TGTGCCAGCAGTCGGGACAGCACCTCCTACGAGCAGTACTTC. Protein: CASSRDSTSYEQYF.

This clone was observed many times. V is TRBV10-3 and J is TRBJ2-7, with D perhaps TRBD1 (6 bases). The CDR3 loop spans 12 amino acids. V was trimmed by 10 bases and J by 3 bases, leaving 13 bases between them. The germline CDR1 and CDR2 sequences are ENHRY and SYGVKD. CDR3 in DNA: TGTGCCACTAAAATGACAGGCTACGAGCAGTACTTC. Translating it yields CATKMTGYEQYF.

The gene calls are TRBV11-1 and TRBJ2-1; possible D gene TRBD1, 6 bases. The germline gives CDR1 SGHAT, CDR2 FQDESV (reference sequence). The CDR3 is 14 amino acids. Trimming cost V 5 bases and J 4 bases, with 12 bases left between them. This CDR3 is CASSPGGTYNEQFF. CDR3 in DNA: TGTGCCAGCAGCCCCGGTGGGACATACAATGAGCAGTTCTTC.

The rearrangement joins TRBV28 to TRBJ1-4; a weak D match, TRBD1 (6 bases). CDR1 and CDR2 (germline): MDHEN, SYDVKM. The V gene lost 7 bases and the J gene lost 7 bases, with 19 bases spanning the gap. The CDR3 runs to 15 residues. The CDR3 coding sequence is TGTGCCAGCACAAGCCCGACAGGAGGTTTTGAAAAACTGTTTTTT. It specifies CASTSPTGGFEKLFF. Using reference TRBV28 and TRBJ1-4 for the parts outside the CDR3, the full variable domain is DVKVTQSSRYLVKRTGEKVFLECVQDMDHENMFWYRQDPGLGLRLIYFSYDVKMKEKGDIPEGYSVSREKKERFSLILESASTNQTSMYLCASTSPTGGFEKLFFGSGTQLSVL.

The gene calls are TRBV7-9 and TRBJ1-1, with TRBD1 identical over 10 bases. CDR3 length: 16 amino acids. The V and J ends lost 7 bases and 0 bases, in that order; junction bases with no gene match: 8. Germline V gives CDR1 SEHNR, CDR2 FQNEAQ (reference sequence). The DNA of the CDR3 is TGTGCCAGCACGCCGGGACAGGGGACTTTGAACACTGAAGCTTTCTTT. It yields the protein CASTPGQGTLNTEAFF.

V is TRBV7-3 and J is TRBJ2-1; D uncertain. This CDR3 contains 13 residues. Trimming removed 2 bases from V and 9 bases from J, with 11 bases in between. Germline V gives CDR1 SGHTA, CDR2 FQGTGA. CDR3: CASSLLDFGEQFF. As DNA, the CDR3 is TGTGCCAGCAGCTTACTAGACTTTGGTGAGCAGTTCTTC. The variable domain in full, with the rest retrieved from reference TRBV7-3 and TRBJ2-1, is GAGVSQTPSNKVTEKGKYVELRCDPISGHTALYWYRQSLGQGPEFLIYFQGTGAADDSGLPNDRFFAVRPEGSVSTLKIQRTERGDSAVYLCASSLLDFGEQFFGPGTRLTVL.

For the CDR3, the DNA is TGTGCCAGCAGCCGGGACAGGGCAGTAACAACTAATGAAAAACTGTTTTTT. This gives the protein CASSRDRAVTTNEKLFF. The chain combines TRBV11-2 with TRBJ1-4, with TRBD1 matching 9 bases. V lost 5 bases to trimming and J lost 0 bases; unmatched junction nucleotides: 7. Germline V CDR1 and CDR2: SGHAT, FQNNGV. This CDR3 spans 17 amino acids.

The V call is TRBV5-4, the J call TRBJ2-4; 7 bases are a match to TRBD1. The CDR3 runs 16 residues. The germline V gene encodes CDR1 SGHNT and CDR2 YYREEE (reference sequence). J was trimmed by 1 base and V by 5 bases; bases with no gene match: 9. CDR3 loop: CASRNYRGMAKNIQYF. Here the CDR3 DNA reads TGTGCCAGCAGGAACTACAGGGGTATGGCCAAAAACATTCAGTACTTC.

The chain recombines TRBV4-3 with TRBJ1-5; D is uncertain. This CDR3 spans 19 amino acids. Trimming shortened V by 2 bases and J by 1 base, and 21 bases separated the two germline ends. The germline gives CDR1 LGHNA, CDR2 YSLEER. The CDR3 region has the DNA TGCGCCAGCAGCCAACACCCAGTGGGCGACGGTAGGAGCAATCAGCCCCAGCATTTT. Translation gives CASSQHPVGDGRSNQPQHF.

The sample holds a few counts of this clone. The CDR3 here is CASTREGAYNEQFF. In DNA, the CDR3 is TGTGCCAGCACCCGTGAGGGGGCCTACAATGAGCAGTTCTTC. V usage is TRBV6-5 and J usage is TRBJ2-1, with D perhaps TRBD1 (6 bases). The CDR3 spans 14 residues. CDR1 MNHEY and CDR2 SVGAGI come from the germline V gene. The V end was cut by 7 bases, the J end by 2 bases, with 12 bases between.

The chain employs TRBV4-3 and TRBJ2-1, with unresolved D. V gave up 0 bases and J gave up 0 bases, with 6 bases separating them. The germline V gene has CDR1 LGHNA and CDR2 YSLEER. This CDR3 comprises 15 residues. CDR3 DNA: TGCGCCAGCAGCCAAGAAGCCAACTCCTACAATGAGCAGTTCTTC. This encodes CASSQEANSYNEQFF.

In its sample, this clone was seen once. In nucleotides, the CDR3 is TGTGCCAGCAGCTTAGAACTAGCGGAAGAGCAGTTCTTC. This encodes CASSLELAEEQFF. The chain recombines TRBV7-6 with TRBJ2-1; 8 bases map to TRBD2. The CDR3 is made up of 13 amino acids. V lost 1 base to trimming and J lost 10 bases; unmatched junction nucleotides: 3. Germline V gene sequence: CDR1 SGHVS, CDR2 FNYEAQ.

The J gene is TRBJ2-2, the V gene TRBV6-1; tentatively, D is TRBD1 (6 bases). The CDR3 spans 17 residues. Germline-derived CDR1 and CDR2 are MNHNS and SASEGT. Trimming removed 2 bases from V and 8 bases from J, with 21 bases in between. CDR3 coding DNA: TGTGCCAGCAGTGAAAGTACGGGACATACGAAATTAGGGGAGCTGTTTTTT. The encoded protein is CASSESTGHTKLGELFF.

The CDR3: CASSPVSHMNTEAFF. For the CDR3, the DNA is TGTGCCAGCTCACCAGTTAGCCACATGAACACTGAAGCTTTCTTT. The V call is TRBV18, the J call TRBJ1-1, with D unclear. This CDR3 comprises 15 residues. Between the trimmed V and J ends, which lost 2 bases and 0 bases, there was a span of 10 bases. From germline, CDR1 is KGHSH and CDR2 LQKENI.

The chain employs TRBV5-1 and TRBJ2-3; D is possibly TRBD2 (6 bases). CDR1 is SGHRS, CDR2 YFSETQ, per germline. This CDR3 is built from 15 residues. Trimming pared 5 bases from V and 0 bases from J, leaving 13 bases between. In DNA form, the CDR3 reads TGCGCCAGCAGGATCGGCGGGACGAGCACAGATACGCAGTATTTT. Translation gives CASRIGGTSTDTQYF.

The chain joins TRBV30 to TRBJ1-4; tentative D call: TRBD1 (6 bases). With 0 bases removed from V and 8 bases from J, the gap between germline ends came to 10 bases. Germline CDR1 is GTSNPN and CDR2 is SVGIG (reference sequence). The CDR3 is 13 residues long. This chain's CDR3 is CAWSVGGNEKLFF. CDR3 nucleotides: TGTGCCTGGAGTGTAGGGGGAAACGAAAAACTGTTTTTT.

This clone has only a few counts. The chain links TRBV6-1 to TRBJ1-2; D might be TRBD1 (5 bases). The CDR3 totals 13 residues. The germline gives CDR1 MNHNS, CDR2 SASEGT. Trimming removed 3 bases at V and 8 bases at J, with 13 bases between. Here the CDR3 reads CASSEPGLEGYTF. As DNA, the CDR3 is TGTGCCAGCAGTGAGCCGGGACTGGAAGGCTACACCTTC.

CDR3 nucleotides: TGTGCTAGTGGTTGGGGACTGGGAAACACTGAAGCTTTCTTT. This encodes CASGWGLGNTEAFF. V gene TRBV12-5 combines with J gene TRBJ1-1; maybe TRBD1 (5 bases). There are 14 residues in the CDR3. Germline CDR1 is LGHNT and CDR2 is FRNRAP. The ends were cut back, 4 bases at V and 2 bases at J, with 11 bases in the middle.

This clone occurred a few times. The CDR3 region is CASKNTVLETQYF. The CDR3 DNA sequence: TGTGCCAGCAAAAATACAGTCCTAGAGACCCAGTACTTC. The chain couples TRBV6-5 to TRBJ2-5; D remains ambiguous. V was clipped by 7 bases and J by 4 bases, with 13 bases between them. Germline V gene sequence: CDR1 MNHEY, CDR2 SVGAGI. The CDR3 has 13 amino acids.

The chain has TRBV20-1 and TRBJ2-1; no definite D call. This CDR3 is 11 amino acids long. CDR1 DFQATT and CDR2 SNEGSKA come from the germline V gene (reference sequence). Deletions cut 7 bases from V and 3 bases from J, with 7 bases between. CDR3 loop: CSVEVYNEQFF. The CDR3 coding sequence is TGCAGTGTTGAGGTCTACAATGAGCAGTTCTTC.